The rows below give T cell receptor beta chains drawn from one sample of a study of T cell responses to AZD1222 COVID-19 vaccine. Clones were sequenced by immunoSEQ multiplex PCR, and TCRdb holds only the in-frame ones, with some missing. The sample includes more than 150,000 clones, about 90% of them seen just once. Sequenced material: peripheral blood, taken 28 days after the second AZD1222 dose. The receptor set was obtained from an adult who received the AZD1222 COVID-19 vaccine. Both conserved end residues are part of each CDR3. The D gene is left open where the match is weak.

v_gene	d_gene	j_gene	CDR3aa	CDR3nt
TRBV19	TRBD1	TRBJ2-7	CASSMGTGRYEQYF	TGTGCCAGTAGTATGGGGACAGGGCGCTACGAGCAGTACTTC
TRBV7-9	NA	TRBJ1-3	CASSPLTGPGNTIYF	TGTGCCAGCAGCCCTCTTACGGGGCCCGGAAACACCATATATTTT
TRBV20-1	NA	TRBJ1-1	CSASNVIGHRVNTEAFF	TGCAGTGCTAGTAACGTAATCGGACACCGAGTGAACACTGAAGCTTTCTTT
TRBV15	TRBD1	TRBJ1-6	CATSRDRGKSPLHF	TGTGCCACCAGCAGGGACAGGGGAAAGTCACCCCTCCACTTT
TRBV18	NA	TRBJ1-2	CASSPEGNWYGYTF	TGTGCCAGCTCCCCTGAGGGGAATTGGTATGGCTACACCTTC
TRBV7-3	TRBD1	TRBJ2-1	CASSPGQGLPQFF	TGTGCCAGCAGCCCGGGACAGGGCCTCCCCCAGTTCTTC
TRBV4-3	TRBD2	TRBJ2-6	CASSQDFGLAGGRGANVLTF	TGCGCCAGCAGCCAAGACTTTGGGCTAGCGGGGGGGCGTGGGGCCAACGTCCTGACTTTC
TRBV2	NA	TRBJ1-1	CASRMDINTEAFF	TGTGCCAGCAGGATGGACATAAACACTGAAGCTTTCTTT
TRBV9	NA	TRBJ2-2	CASSINTNTGELFF	TGTGCCAGCAGCATCAACACGAACACCGGGGAGCTGTTTTTT
TRBV7-3	NA	TRBJ1-6	CASSPSGGGSSPLHF	TGTGCCAGCAGTCCAAGCGGGGGAGGGAGTTCACCCCTCCACTTT
TRBV19	NA	TRBJ2-5	CASSTSGRETQYF	TGTGCCAGTAGTACAAGTGGCCGGGAGACCCAGTACTTC
TRBV6-2/TRBV6-3	NA	TRBJ2-4	CASSYSARTMGNIQYF	TGTGCCAGCAGTTATTCGGCCCGTACGATGGGAAACATTCAGTACTTC
TRBV19	TRBD1	TRBJ1-4	CASTLTGTEKLFF	TGTGCCAGTACCCTGACAGGGACTGAAAAACTGTTTTTT
TRBV7-2	TRBD2	TRBJ2-3	CASSPRLYGGGTDTQYF	TGTGCCAGCAGCCCCCGACTCTATGGGGGGGGCACAGATACGCAGTATTTT